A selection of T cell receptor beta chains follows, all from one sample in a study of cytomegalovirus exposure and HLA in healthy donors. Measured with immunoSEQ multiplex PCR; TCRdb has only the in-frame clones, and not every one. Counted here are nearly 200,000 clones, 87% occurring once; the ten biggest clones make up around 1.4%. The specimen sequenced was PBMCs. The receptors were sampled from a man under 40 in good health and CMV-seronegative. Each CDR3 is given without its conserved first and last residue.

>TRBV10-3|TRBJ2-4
AIRDGTGVLGNSQY
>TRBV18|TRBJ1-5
ASSPTGGNQPQH
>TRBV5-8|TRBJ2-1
ASSLGLAVGGALNEQF
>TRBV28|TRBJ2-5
ASSPLGQGVGEAQY
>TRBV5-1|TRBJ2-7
ASSVGLSSYEQY
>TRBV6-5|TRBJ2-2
ASSFGQVSGELF
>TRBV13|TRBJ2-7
AIRSGGSEQY
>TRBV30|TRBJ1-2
AWSPPRTLARGYT
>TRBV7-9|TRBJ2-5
ASSSPQAGGIYQETQY
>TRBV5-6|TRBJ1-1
ASSWDRVTEAF
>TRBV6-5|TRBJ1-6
ASSSKRLRNDSPLH
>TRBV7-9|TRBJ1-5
ASSTGQVEGQPQH
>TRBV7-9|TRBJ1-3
SSSSGTLGNTIY
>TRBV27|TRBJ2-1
ASSFGPSNEQF
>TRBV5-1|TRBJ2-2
ASSLEGLRTGELF
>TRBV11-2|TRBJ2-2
ASSLVTRITGELF
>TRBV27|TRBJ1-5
ASSREEGPNQPQH
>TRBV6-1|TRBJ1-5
ASSSQNSNQPQH
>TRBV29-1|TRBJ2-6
SVFTSGANGLT
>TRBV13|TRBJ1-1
ASSLGRGGGVEAF
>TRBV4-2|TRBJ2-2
ASSQEGLAGSDTGELF
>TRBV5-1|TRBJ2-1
ASSLGLLAGINEQF
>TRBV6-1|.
ASSEGVGSYEQY
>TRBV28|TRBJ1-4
ASSYDRAGEDEKLF
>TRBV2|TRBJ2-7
ASTGQGITYEQY
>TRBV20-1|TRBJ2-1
SASSPIQF
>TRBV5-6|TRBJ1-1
ASSLSGAGNTEAF
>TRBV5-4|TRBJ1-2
ASSLGLAGVNGYT
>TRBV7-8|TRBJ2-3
ASTSRSVGTDTQY
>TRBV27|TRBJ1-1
ASSLWGGAGEEVNTEAF
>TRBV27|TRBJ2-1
ASSPGLAGGEQF
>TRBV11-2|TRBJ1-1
AGSLESRGITEAF
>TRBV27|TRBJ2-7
ASSGLTEQY
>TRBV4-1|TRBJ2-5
ASSQGDGGRETQY
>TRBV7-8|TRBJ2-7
ASSPGQGRHEQY
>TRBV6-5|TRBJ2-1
ASSDRGRGYEQF
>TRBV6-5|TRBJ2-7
ASSYSNRVYEQY
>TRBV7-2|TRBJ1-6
ASSATGGNSPLH
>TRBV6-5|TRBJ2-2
ASSTERTDTGELF
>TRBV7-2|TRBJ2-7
ASSLDSLYEQY
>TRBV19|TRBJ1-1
ASSIRSAAEAF
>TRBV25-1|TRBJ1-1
ASSESEGESEAF
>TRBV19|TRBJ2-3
ASSLGQGTDTQY
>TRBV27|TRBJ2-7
ASSLQVSYEQY
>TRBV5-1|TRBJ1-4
ASSLDSGGDNEKLF
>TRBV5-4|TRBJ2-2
ASSPGQGRTGELF
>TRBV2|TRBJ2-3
ASSDALGGSGTDTQY
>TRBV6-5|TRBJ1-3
ASSRRDRDGNTIY
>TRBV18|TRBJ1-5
ASSPDSYQPQH
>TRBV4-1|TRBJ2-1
ASSPRGSGVDEQF
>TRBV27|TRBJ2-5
ASSLFGTQETQY
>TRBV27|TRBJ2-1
ASRLTSGSYNEQF
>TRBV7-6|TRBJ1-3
ASSLASISGNTIY
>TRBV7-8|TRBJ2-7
ASSPRGGAPQLYEQY
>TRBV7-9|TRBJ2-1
ASSLLGGSYNEQF
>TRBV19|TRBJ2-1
ASSRGLAGVFNEQF
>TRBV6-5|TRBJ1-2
ASSEGGYGYT
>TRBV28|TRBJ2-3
ASSSSPGTPLSTDTQY
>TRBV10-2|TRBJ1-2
ASSESIQGVYGYT
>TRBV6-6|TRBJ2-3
ASSLSGGGTDTQY